This T cell receptor (beta chain) derives from a study of blood T cell repertoires in COVID-19. TCRdb keeps only in-frame clones here, not all; method: immunoSEQ multiplex PCR. The repertoire holds about 100,000 clones, with around 80% as singletons. CDR1 SNHLY and CDR2 FYNNEI come from the germline V gene. The CDR3 is 16 amino acids. With 3 bases removed from V and 0 bases from J, the gap between germline ends came to 12 bases. This clone appeared a single time. The V call is TRBV2, the J call TRBJ1-3; maybe TRBD1 (6 bases). The receptor's source is a man aged 55-75 years with active or convalescent COVID-19. The sample taken for sequencing was peripheral blood. CDR3 in amino acids: CASSEWDTISGNTIYF. The CDR3 bases are TGTGCCAGCAGTGAGTGGGACACTATCTCTGGAAACACCATATATTTT.